The T cell receptor (beta chain) under discussion was sequenced for a study of cytomegalovirus exposure and HLA in healthy donors. Study information: About 80 million unique TCRs, all from HLA-typed donors, were included in an early release of the data. Broader study findings: In a later analysis, TCR beta V- and J-gene trimming was associated with a missense DCLRE1C variant. Three CMV-associated chains proved CMV antigen-specific in vitro.

Comments on this clone: Its antigen remains unknown.

Primers for the PCR totalled 60 Vbeta and 13 Jbeta. Sequencing was performed with immunoSEQ multiplex PCR; in TCRdb, only in-frame clones are kept and a portion is missing. Among roughly 71,000 clones listed, around 74% were seen once. This donor had no CMV serostatus on record. CDR3 length equals 19 residues. The junction had 16 bases not matched to a gene; V was cut back by 3 bases and J by 5 bases. The germline V gene has CDR1 GTSNPN and CDR2 SVGIG (reference sequence). The sequenced sample consisted of PBMCs. This sequence originates from a human donor in good health. The chain links TRBV30 to TRBJ2-1, with TRBD2 matching 13 bases. The CDR3, as DNA: TGTGCCTGGAGCCGAACTCAACTAGCGGGAGGGAGATTAGACAATGAGCAGTTCTTC. It translates to CAWSRTQLAGGRLDNEQFF.